This TCR beta chain was identified in a study of graft-versus-host responses after intestinal transplantation. About the research overall: Transplantation in recipients was multivisceral, liver-intestinal, or isolated intestinal. Anti-thymocyte globulin induction preceded about 3 years of tacrolimus and steroid maintenance in all recipients.

Study findings and constraints: GvH clones appeared in recipient marrow, some first in ileum or blood.

With respect to this clone: The antigen remains unidentified.

This CDR3 has 17 residues. The germline CDR1 and CDR2 sequences are MGHRA and YSYEKL. V trimming: 5 bases; J trimming: 1 base; junction bases outside the gene matches: 5. Clones were sequenced by immunoSEQ multiplex PCR, and TCRdb holds only the in-frame ones, with some missing. Of roughly 90,000 clones listed, 88% are singletons. The sequenced sample was unstimulated CD4+ T cells sorted from spleen or lymph node cells, obtained before transplant. J is TRBJ2-6 and V is TRBV4-1, with 10 bases lining up with TRBD1. The origin of this receptor is a human donor who was the organ donor for an intestinal transplant. CDR3 loop: CASSGGQGTSGANVLTF. DNA of the CDR3: TGCGCCAGCAGCGGGGGACAGGGGACTTCTGGGGCCAACGTCCTGACTTTC.